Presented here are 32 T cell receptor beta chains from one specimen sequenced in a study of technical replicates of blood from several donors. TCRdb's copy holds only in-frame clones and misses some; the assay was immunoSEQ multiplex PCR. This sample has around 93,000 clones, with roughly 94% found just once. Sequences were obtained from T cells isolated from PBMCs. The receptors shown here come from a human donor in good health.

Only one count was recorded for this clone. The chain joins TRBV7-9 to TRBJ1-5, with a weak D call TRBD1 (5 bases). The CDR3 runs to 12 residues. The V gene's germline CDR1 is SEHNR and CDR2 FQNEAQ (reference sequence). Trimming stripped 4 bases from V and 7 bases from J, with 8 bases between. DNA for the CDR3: TGTGCCAGCAGCTGGGGGGGGCAGCCCCAGCATTTT. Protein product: CASSWGGQPQHF.

The CDR3 bases are TGTGCCAGCAGCCCGACGACAGGTTTTAGTGAAAAACTGTTTTTT. It is translated as CASSPTTGFSEKLFF. The V call is TRBV7-6, the J call TRBJ1-4; a possible D gene is TRBD1 (6 bases). Trimming removed 5 bases from V and 7 bases from J, with 17 bases in between. Germline CDR1 reads SGHVS; CDR2 reads FNYEAQ. This CDR3 comprises 15 residues.

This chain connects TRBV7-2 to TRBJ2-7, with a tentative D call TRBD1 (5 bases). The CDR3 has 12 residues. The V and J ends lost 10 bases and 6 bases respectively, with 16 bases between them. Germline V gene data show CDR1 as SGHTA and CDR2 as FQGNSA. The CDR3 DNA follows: TGTGCCATCATAGGGTGGGGCGGCGAGCAGTACTTC. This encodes CAIIGWGGEQYF.

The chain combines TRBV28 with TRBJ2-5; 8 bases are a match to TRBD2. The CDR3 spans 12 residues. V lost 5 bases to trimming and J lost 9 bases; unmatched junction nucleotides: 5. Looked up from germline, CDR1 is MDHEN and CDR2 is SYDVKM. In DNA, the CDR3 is TGTGCCAGCAGTCAGGGACTAGGGGCCCAGTACTTC. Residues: CASSQGLGAQYF. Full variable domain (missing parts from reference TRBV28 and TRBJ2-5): DVKVTQSSRYLVKRTGEKVFLECVQDMDHENMFWYRQDPGLGLRLIYFSYDVKMKEKGDIPEGYSVSREKKERFSLILESASTNQTSMYLCASSQGLGAQYFGPGTRLLVL.

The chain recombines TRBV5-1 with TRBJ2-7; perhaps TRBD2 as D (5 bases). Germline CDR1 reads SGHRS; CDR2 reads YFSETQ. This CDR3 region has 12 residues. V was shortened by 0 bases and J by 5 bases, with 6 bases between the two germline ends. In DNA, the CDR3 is TGCGCCAGCAGCTTGGCCGGGAACGAGCAGTACTTC. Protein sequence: CASSLAGNEQYF.

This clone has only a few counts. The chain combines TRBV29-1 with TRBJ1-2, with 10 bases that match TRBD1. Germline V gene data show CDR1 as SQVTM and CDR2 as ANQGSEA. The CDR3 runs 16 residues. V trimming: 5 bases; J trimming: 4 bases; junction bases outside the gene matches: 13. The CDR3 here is CSVPKTGTGVTYGYTF. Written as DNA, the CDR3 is TGCAGCGTTCCAAAAACCGGGACAGGGGTTACCTATGGCTACACCTTC.

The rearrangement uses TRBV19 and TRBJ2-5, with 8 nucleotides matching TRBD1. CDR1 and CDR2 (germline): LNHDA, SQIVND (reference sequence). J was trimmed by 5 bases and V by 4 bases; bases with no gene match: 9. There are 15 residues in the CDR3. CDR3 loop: CASSTGQGTSETQYF. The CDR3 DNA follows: TGTGCCAGTAGTACCGGACAGGGAACATCGGAGACCCAGTACTTC. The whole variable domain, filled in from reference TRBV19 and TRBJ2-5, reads DGGITQSPKYLFRKEGQNVTLSCEQNLNHDAMYWYRQDPGQGLRLIYYSQIVNDFQKGDIAEGYSVSREKKESFPLTVTSAQKNPTAFYLCASSTGQGTSETQYFGPGTRLLVL.

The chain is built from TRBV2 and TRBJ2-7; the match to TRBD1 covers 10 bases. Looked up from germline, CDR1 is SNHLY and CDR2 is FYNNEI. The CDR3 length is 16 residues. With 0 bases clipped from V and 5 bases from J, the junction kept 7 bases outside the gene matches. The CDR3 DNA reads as TGTGCCAGCAGTGAAGCCCCCGGGACAGGGGACGACGAGCAGTACTTC. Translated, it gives CASSEAPGTGDDEQYF.

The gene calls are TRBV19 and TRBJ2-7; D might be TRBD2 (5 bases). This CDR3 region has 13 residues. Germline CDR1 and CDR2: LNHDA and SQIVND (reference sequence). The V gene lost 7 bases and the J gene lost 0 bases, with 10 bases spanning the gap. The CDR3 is CASKTGNSYEQYF. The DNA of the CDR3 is TGTGCCAGTAAGACGGGAAACTCCTACGAGCAGTACTTC.

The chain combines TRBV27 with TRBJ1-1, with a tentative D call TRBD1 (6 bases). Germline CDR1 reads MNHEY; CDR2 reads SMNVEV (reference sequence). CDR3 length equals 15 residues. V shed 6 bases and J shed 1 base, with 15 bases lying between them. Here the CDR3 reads CASRTHREKNTEAFF. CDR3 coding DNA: TGTGCCAGCAGAACTCACAGGGAAAAGAACACTGAAGCTTTCTTT.

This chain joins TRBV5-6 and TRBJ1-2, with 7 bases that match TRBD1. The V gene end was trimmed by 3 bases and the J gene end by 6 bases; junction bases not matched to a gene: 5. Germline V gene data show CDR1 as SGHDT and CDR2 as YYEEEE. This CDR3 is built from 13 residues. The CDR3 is CASSSDRIHGYTF. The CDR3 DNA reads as TGTGCCAGCAGCTCGGACAGGATCCATGGCTACACCTTC.

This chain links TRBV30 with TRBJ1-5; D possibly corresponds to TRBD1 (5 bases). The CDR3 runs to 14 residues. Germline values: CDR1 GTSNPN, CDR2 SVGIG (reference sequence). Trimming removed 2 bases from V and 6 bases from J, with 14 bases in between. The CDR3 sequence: CAWSFGGEGQPQHF. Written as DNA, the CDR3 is TGTGCCTGGAGTTTTGGGGGGGAAGGTCAGCCCCAGCATTTT.

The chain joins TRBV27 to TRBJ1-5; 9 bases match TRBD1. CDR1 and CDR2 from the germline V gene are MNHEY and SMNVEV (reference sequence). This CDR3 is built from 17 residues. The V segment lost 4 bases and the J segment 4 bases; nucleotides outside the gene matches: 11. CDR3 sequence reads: CASSSFGTGKLNQPQHF. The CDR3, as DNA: TGTGCCAGCAGTTCCTTTGGGACAGGGAAATTGAATCAGCCCCAGCATTTT.

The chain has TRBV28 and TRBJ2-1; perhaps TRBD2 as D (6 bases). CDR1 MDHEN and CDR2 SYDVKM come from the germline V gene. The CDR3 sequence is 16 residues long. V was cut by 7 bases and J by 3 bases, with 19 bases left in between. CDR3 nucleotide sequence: TGTGCCAGCACCTCCCCGGGGGATCTTGGCTACAATGAGCAGTTCTTC. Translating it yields CASTSPGDLGYNEQFF. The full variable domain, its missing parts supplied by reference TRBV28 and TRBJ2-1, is DVKVTQSSRYLVKRTGEKVFLECVQDMDHENMFWYRQDPGLGLRLIYFSYDVKMKEKGDIPEGYSVSREKKERFSLILESASTNQTSMYLCASTSPGDLGYNEQFFGPGTRLTVL.

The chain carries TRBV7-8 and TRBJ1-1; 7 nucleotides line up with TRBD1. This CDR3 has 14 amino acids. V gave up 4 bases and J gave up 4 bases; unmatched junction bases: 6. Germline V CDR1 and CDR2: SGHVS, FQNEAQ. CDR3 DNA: TGTGCCAGCAGCTACAGGGGATCGGGCACTGAAGCTTTCTTT. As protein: CASSYRGSGTEAFF.

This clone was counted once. The CDR3 protein is CASGRQGVSYEQYF. CDR3 nucleotide sequence: TGTGCCTCGGGGCGACAGGGCGTATCCTACGAGCAGTACTTC. The chain joins TRBV10-3 to TRBJ2-7; 7 bases align to TRBD1. Looked up from germline, CDR1 is ENHRY and CDR2 is SYGVKD. V lost 11 bases and J lost 1; bases outside the gene matches: 11. The CDR3 extends over 14 amino acids.

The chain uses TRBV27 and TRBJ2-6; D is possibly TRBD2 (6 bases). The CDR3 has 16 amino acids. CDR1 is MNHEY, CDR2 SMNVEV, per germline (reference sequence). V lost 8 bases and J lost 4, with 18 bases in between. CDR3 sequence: CASSLGGIAGANVLTF. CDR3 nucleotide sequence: TGTGCCAGCTCTCTGGGGGGTATCGCCGGGGCCAACGTCCTGACTTTC.

CDR3 DNA: TGTGCCAGCAGCCGTGTTACAGGGGGCATAAACAATGAGCAGTTCTTC. This translates into CASSRVTGGINNEQFF. The V gene is TRBV5-4, the J gene TRBJ2-1; TRBD1 agrees at 9 bases. Trimming cost V 4 bases and J 5 bases; bases outside gene matches: 10. Germline CDR1 is SGHNT and CDR2 is YYREEE (reference sequence). This CDR3 is 16 amino acids long.

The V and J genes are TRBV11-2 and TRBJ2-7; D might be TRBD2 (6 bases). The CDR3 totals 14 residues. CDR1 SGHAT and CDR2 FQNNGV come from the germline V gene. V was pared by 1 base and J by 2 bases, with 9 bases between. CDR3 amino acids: CASSLGGGPYEQYF. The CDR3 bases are TGTGCCAGCAGCTTAGGCGGAGGGCCCTACGAGCAGTACTTC.

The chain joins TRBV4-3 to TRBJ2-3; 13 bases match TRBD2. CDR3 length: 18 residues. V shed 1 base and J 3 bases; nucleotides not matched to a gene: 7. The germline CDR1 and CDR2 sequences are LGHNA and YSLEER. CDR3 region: CASSQGSGTSGITDTQYF. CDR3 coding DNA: TGCGCCAGCAGCCAAGGGAGTGGGACTAGCGGGATAACAGATACGCAGTATTTT.

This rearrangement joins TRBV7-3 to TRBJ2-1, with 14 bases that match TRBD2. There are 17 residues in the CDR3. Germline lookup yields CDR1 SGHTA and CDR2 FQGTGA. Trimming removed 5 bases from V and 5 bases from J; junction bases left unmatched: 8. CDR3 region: CASSLRGTSGRDNEQFF. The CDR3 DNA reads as TGTGCCAGCAGCCTAAGAGGGACTAGCGGGAGAGACAATGAGCAGTTCTTC.

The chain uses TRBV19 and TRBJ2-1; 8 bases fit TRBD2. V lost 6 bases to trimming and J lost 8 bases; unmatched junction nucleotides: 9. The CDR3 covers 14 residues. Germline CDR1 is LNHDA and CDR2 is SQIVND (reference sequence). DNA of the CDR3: TGTGCCAGTAGACCGGGAGGGCCTGTCGATGAGCAGTTCTTC. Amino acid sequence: CASRPGGPVDEQFF.

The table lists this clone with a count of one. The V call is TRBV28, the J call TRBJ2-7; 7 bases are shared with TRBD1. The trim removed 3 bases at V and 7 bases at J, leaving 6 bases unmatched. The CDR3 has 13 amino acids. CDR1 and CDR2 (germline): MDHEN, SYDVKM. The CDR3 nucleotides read TGTGCCAGCAGTTTGGCCGGGACAGATGAGCAGTACTTC. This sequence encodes CASSLAGTDEQYF.

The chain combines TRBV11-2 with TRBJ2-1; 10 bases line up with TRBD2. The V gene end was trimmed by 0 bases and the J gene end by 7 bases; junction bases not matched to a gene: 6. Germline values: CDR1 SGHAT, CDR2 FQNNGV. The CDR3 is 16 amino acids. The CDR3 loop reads CASSLELAGVLNEQFF. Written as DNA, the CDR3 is TGTGCCAGCAGCTTAGAGCTAGCGGGAGTACTAAATGAGCAGTTCTTC.

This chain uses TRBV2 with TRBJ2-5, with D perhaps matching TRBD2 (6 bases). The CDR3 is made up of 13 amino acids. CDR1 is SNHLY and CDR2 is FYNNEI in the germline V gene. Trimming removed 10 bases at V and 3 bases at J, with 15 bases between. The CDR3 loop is CAILRDFEETQYF. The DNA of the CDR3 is TGTGCCATCCTCCGGGACTTTGAAGAGACCCAGTACTTC.

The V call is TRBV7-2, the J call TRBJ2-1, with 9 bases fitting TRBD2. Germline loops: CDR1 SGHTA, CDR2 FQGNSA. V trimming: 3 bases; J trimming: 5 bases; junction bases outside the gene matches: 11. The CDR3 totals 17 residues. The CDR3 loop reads CASSLGGWSGRNNEQFF. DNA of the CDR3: TGTGCCAGCAGCTTGGGAGGGTGGAGCGGGAGGAACAATGAGCAGTTCTTC.

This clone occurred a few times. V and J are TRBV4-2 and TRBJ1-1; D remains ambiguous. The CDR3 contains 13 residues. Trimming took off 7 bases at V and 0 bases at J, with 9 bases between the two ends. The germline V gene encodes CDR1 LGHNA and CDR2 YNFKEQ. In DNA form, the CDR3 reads TGTGCCAGCAACCACCACATGAACACTGAAGCTTTCTTT. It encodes CASNHHMNTEAFF.

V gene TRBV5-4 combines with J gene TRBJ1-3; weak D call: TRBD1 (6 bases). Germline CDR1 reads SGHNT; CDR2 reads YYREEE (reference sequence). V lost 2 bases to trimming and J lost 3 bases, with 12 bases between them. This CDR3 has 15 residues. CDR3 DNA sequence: TGTGCCAGCAGCTTCAGTTCAGGGGTTGGAAACACCATATATTTT. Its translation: CASSFSSGVGNTIYF. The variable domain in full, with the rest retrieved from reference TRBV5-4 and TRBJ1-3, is ETGVTQSPTHLIKTRGQQVTLRCSSQSGHNTVSWYQQALGQGPQFIFQYYREEENGRGNFPPRFSGLQFPNYSSELNVNALELDDSALYLCASSFSSGVGNTIYFGEGSWLTVV.

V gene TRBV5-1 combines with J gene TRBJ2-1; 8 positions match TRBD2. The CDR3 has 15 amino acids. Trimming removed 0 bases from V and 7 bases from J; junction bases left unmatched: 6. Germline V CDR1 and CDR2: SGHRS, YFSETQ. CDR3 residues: CASSLAAGGFNEQFF. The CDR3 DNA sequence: TGCGCCAGCAGCTTGGCCGCGGGAGGATTTAATGAGCAGTTCTTC.

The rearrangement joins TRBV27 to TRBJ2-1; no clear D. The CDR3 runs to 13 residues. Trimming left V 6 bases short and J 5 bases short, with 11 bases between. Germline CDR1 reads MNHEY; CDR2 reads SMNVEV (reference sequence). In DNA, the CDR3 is TGTGCCAGCAGCATCGCGTCTCACAATGAGCAGTTCTTC. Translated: CASSIASHNEQFF.

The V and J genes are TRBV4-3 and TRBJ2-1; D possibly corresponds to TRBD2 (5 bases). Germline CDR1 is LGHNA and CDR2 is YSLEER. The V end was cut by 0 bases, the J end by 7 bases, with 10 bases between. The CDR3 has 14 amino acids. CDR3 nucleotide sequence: TGCGCCAGCAGCCAAGAGAGAGGAGGTAATGAGCAGTTCTTC. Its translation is CASSQERGGNEQFF.

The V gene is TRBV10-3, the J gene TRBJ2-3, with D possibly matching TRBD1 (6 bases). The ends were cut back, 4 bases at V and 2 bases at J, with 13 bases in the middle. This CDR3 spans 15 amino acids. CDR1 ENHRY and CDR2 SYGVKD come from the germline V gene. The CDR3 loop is CAISGAQGNTDTQYF. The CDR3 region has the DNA TGTGCCATCAGTGGAGCACAGGGTAACACAGATACGCAGTATTTT.